The 21 T cell receptor beta chains below come from one sample, sequenced in a study of read filtering for tumor transcriptome and immune sequencing. From around 0.4 ug of RNA, a library with molecular barcoded alpha/delta and beta/gamma adaptors was made. TCRdb re-analysed the reads in MiXCR, keeping a single row per CDR3 protein. This sample has around 130,000 distinct CDR3 sequences, with about an eighth found just once. Sequenced: a population of CD138-negative cells sorted from bone marrow. The source of these receptors is a donor aged 40 or over with multiple myeloma.

This clonotype was recorded at least ten times. One junction end does not reproduce the germline sequence, and a read error may be involved. This chain connects TRBV29-1 to TRBJ2-1, with TRBD2 as a possible D gene (5 bases). Per germline, CDR1 SQVTM and CDR2 ANQGSEA. This CDR3 has 15 residues. CDR3 loop: CSVEGLKTTYNEQFF. DNA of the CDR3: TGCAGCGTCGAAGGACTCAAGACCACCTACAATGAGCAGTTCTTC.

This clonotype was detected a few times. This may arise from a read error, as a much more abundant clone is one base away. V and J are TRBV29-1 and TRBJ2-5; 11 bases are a match to TRBD1. Germline CDR1 is SQVTM and CDR2 is ANQGSEA. J was trimmed by 5 bases and V by 6 bases; bases with no gene match: 8. The CDR3 spans 14 residues. The CDR3 sequence: CSVAFGTGGETQYF. In nucleotides, the CDR3 is TGCAGCGTAGCGTTCGGGACAGGGGGGGAGACCCAGTACTTC.

Points on this clonotype: A much larger clone differs from this one at a single base, so this may be a read error. The final CDR3 position lacks the conserved phenylalanine or tryptophan, pointing to a likely read error. The chain combines TRBV9 with TRBJ2-1; the match to TRBD1 covers 12 bases. The length of the CDR3 is 16 residues. Germline loops: CDR1 SGDLS, CDR2 YYNGEE. The chain's CDR3 is CASSRRDRGLYNEQFL. The CDR3 nucleotides are TGCGCCAGCAGTCGCCGGGACAGGGGGCTATACAATGAGCAGTTCTTA.

The table lists this clonotype with many counts. The V and J genes are TRBV9 and TRBJ2-2; D is possibly TRBD1 (5 bases). The CDR3 runs 17 residues. Germline CDR1 is SGDLS and CDR2 is YYNGEE. Deletions cut 0 bases from V and 0 bases from J, with 12 bases between. The CDR3 nucleotides read TGTGCCAGCAGCGTAGGACAGAGAAACGCGAACACCGGGGAGCTGTTTTTT. Translating it yields CASSVGQRNANTGELFF. The full variable domain, rest sourced from reference TRBV9 and TRBJ2-2, is DSGVTQTPKHLITATGQRVTLRCSPRSGDLSVYWYQQSLDQGLQFLIQYYNGEERAKGNILERFSAQQFPDLHSELNLSSLELGDSALYFCASSVGQRNANTGELFFGEGSRLTVL.

This clonotype came up many times. The chain links TRBV20-1 to TRBJ2-2; 10 positions match TRBD2. The length of the CDR3 is 14 residues. Germline CDR1 and CDR2: DFQATT and SNEGSKA (reference sequence). In DNA, the CDR3 is TGCAGGCCCGATAGCGGGAGGACCACCGGGGAGCTGTTTTTT. This translates into CRPDSGRTTGELFF.

This clonotype has more than one count but fewer than ten. A read error may be the cause here, since a much bigger clone is one base away. The chain combines TRBV5-1 with TRBJ2-1; D is undetermined. This CDR3 has 13 residues. CDR1 is SGHRS, CDR2 YFSETQ, per germline. CDR3 residues: CASSKDVYKEQFF. The CDR3 bases are TGCGCCAGCAGCAAGGACGTTTACAAGGAGCAGTTCTTC. The full variable domain, in which reference TRBV5-1 and TRBJ2-1 provide the parts outside the CDR3, is KAGVTQTPRYLIKTRGQQVTLSCSPISGHRSVSWYQQTPGQGLQFLFEYFSETQRNKGNFPGRFSGRQFSNSRSEMNVSTLELGDSALYLCASSKDVYKEQFFGPGTRLTVL.

This clonotype was seen only a few times. This clone may be a read error of a much larger clone one base away. V is TRBV28 and J is TRBJ2-3, with TRBD1 matching over 10 bases. This CDR3 has 15 residues. Germline assignment: CDR1 MDHEN and CDR2 SYDVKM. The CDR3 coding sequence is TGTGCCAGCAGGCCGGGACAGGGGTCCCCAGAAACGCAGTATTTT. Translating it yields CASRPGQGSPETQYF. The variable domain in full, with the rest retrieved from reference TRBV28 and TRBJ2-3, is DVKVTQSSRYLVKRTGEKVFLECVQDMDHENMFWYRQDPGLGLRLIYFSYDVKMKEKGDIPEGYSVSREKKERFSLILESASTNQTSMYLCASRPGQGSPETQYFGPGTRLTVL.

This clonotype occurred many times. The J gene is TRBJ1-6, the V gene TRBV6-5; D unresolved. The V gene's germline CDR1 is MNHEY and CDR2 SVGAGI. This CDR3 spans 14 amino acids. Trimming shortened V by 5 bases and J by 0 bases, and 5 bases separated the two germline ends. The CDR3 is CASSRDSYNSPLHF. CDR3 nucleotide sequence: TGTGCCAGCAGTCGCGACTCCTATAATTCACCCCTCCACTTT.

The chain has TRBV7-8 and TRBJ2-3; D unresolved. CDR1 SGHVS and CDR2 FQNEAQ come from the germline V gene. Trimming cost V 0 bases and J 5 bases, with 9 bases left between them. The CDR3 consists of 14 residues. CDR3: CASSLASWGDTQYF. Here the CDR3 DNA reads TGTGCCAGCAGCTTAGCGAGTTGGGGAGATACGCAGTATTTT.

Only a few counts were recorded for this clonotype. A read error may be the cause here, since a much bigger clone is one base away. The CDR3 protein is CSASNYGQFF. The CDR3 bases are TGCAGTGCTAGTAACTATGGGCAGTTCTTC. The chain combines TRBV20-1 with TRBJ2-1; D not certain. V lost 3 bases and J lost 12, with 9 bases in between. CDR1 is DFQATT, CDR2 SNEGSKA, per germline (reference sequence). The CDR3 extends over 10 amino acids.

This clonotype was detected many times. The chain carries TRBV3-1 and TRBJ2-7; D gene ambiguous. Trimming stripped 6 bases from V and 3 bases from J, with 12 bases between. This CDR3 is built from 13 residues. Per germline, CDR1 LGHDT and CDR2 YNNKEL (reference sequence). The CDR3 here is CASRSPLNYEQYF. The CDR3 nucleotides read TGTGCCAGCAGATCCCCCCTCAACTACGAGCAGTACTTC.

This clonotype was found many times. This chain connects TRBV27 to TRBJ1-2, with 10 nucleotides matching TRBD1. Germline V lookup: CDR1 MNHEY, CDR2 SMNVEV (reference sequence). CDR3 size: 15 residues. The ends lost 1 base at V and 6 bases at J; junction bases unmatched: 5. The CDR3 sequence: CASSLFETGGNGYTF. The CDR3 DNA is TGTGCCAGCAGTTTATTCGAGACAGGGGGCAATGGCTACACCTTC.

The chain employs TRBV19 and TRBJ2-2; D unclear. V dropped 1 base and J dropped 7 bases, with 10 bases sitting between them. Looked up from germline, CDR1 is LNHDA and CDR2 is SQIVND (reference sequence). This CDR3 has 14 residues. CDR3 sequence: CASSIGALYGELFF. DNA of the CDR3: TGTGCCAGTAGTATAGGGGCCCTGTACGGGGAGCTGTTTTTT.

This clonotype has at least ten counts. This sequence joins TRBV19 and TRBJ2-2, with D hard to call. The ends were cut back, 6 bases at V and 7 bases at J, with 12 bases in the middle. Germline CDR1 LNHDA, CDR2 SQIVND (reference sequence). The CDR3 runs 13 residues. CDR3 loop: CASSPLVHGELFF. CDR3 DNA: TGTGCCAGTAGCCCTCTCGTCCACGGGGAGCTGTTTTTT.

This clonotype has ten or more counts. V and J are TRBV20-1 and TRBJ2-1, with D maybe TRBD1 (5 bases). CDR3 length equals 11 residues. CDR1 DFQATT and CDR2 SNEGSKA come from the germline V gene (reference sequence). Trimming took 7 bases from V and 1 from J, leaving 5 bases between them. Here the CDR3 reads CSGQSYNEQFF. In DNA form, the CDR3 reads TGCAGTGGACAGTCCTACAATGAGCAGTTCTTC.

This clonotype was observed many times. This chain links TRBV5-1 with TRBJ2-1, with 7 bases that match TRBD1. The germline CDR1 and CDR2 sequences are SGHRS and YFSETQ. J gave up 6 bases and V 5 bases, and 8 bases lay outside the gene matches. CDR3 length: 14 amino acids. The CDR3 loop is CASSTGTVINEQFF. The CDR3 coding sequence is TGCGCCAGCAGTACCGGGACAGTAATCAATGAGCAGTTCTTC.

The table lists this clonotype with many counts. The chain is built from TRBV4-2 and TRBJ2-1; 10 nucleotides line up with TRBD2. The germline V gene has CDR1 LGHNA and CDR2 YNFKEQ. V trimming: 5 bases; J trimming: 4 bases; junction bases outside the gene matches: 5. This CDR3 region has 15 residues. The CDR3 region is CASSLGTSVYNEQFF. CDR3 DNA sequence: TGTGCCAGCAGCTTAGGGACTAGCGTATACAATGAGCAGTTCTTC.

Of note for this clonotype: Because the CDR3 is missing its conserved closing phenylalanine or tryptophan, this is likely a read error. This chain joins TRBV6-5 and TRBJ1-6; D possibly corresponds to TRBD1 (5 bases). Germline V gene sequence: CDR1 MNHEY, CDR2 SVGAGI. This CDR3 contains 15 residues. Trimming took 5 bases from V and 6 from J, leaving 14 bases between them. The DNA for the CDR3 is TGTGCCAGCAGTGGCAGGGAACGGGGTAATTCACCCCTCCACTAT. Residues: CASSGRERGNSPLHY.

There are many counts of this clonotype. The chain is built from TRBV20-1 and TRBJ1-5; D is perhaps TRBD1 (5 bases). V shed 3 bases and J shed 2 bases, with 11 bases lying between them. CDR3 size: 14 residues. CDR1 and CDR2 (germline): DFQATT, SNEGSKA (reference sequence). For the CDR3, the DNA is TGCAGTGCTAGTCGGGGGAGAGGCAATCAGCCCCAGCATTTT. This translates into CSASRGRGNQPQHF.

The V gene is TRBV19, the J gene TRBJ2-5, with TRBD2 matching 12 bases. Trimming cost V 6 bases and J 2 bases; bases outside gene matches: 10. This CDR3 region has 17 residues. Germline lookup yields CDR1 LNHDA and CDR2 SQIVND (reference sequence). CDR3 region: CASSLAGGPILQETQYF. The CDR3 DNA reads TGTGCCAGTAGCCTAGCGGGAGGGCCAATCTTACAAGAGACCCAGTACTTC. Looking up the rest from reference TRBV19 and TRBJ2-5 gives the full variable domain: DGGITQSPKYLFRKEGQNVTLSCEQNLNHDAMYWYRQDPGQGLRLIYYSQIVNDFQKGDIAEGYSVSREKKESFPLTVTSAQKNPTAFYLCASSLAGGPILQETQYFGPGTRLLVL.

This clonotype was observed at least ten times. This rearrangement joins TRBV4-2 to TRBJ2-3, with 8 bases matching TRBD1. CDR1 and CDR2 (germline): LGHNA, YNFKEQ. The ends lost 2 bases at V and 4 bases at J; junction bases unmatched: 11. The CDR3 length is 17 residues. The CDR3 protein is CASSQLAQGARPDTQYF. CDR3 DNA sequence: TGTGCCAGCAGCCAACTCGCTCAGGGGGCGCGCCCAGATACGCAGTATTTT.